This TCR beta chain was sequenced in a study of blood T cells in healthy people across ages. Points from the study as a whole: PBMCs that were unsorted prevented a conclusive naive versus antigen-experienced comparison.

The sample providers were healthy Caucasian people from Russia, aged roughly 6 to 90. The V gene lost 3 bases and the J gene lost 8 bases, with 12 bases spanning the gap. The CDR3 contains 13 residues. CDR1 SGHRS and CDR2 YFSETQ come from the germline V gene. Combining a sample-barcoded 5' primer with a J-beta primer mix, a second PCR ran for roughly 7 to 12 cycles. A template-switch adaptor containing 12 random nucleotides labeled each cDNA molecule. TCRdb fed the 5' RACE reads into MiXCR, producing one record per CDR3 protein. The profile shows over a million distinct CDR3 sequences, approximately 26% of them singletons. Of note for this clonotype: The antigen is undetermined.

The same sample was also used in a study of T cells of mothers and their children. That report adds: No clones detected were persistent microchimeric T cell clones.

This chain joins TRBV5-1 and TRBJ2-1; possibly TRBD2 for D (6 bases). The sample comprised blood. The receptor was derived from a girl under 10 years old in good health. The CDR3 region has the DNA TGCGCCAGCAGCTCCCAGGGAGGCGATGAGCAGTTCTTC. Translation: CASSSQGGDEQFF. The full variable domain, rest sourced from reference TRBV5-1 and TRBJ2-1, is KAGVTQTPRYLIKTRGQQVTLSCSPISGHRSVSWYQQTPGQGLQFLFEYFSETQRNKGNFPGRFSGRQFSNSRSEMNVSTLELGDSALYLCASSSQGGDEQFFGPGTRLTVL.